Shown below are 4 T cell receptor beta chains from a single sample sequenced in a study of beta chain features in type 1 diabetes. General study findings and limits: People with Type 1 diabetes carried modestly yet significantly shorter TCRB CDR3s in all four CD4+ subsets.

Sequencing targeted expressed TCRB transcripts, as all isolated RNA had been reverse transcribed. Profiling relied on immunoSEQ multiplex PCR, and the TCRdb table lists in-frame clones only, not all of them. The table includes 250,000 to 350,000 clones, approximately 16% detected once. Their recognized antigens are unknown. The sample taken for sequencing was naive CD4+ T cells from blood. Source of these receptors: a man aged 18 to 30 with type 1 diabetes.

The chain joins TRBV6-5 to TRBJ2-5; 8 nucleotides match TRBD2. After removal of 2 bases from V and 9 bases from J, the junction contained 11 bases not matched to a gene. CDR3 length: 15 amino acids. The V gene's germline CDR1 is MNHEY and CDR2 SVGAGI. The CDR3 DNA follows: TGTGCCAGCAGTTACGAGCGGGAGAGCAAGAGTGCCCAGTACTTC. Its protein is CASSYERESKSAQYF.

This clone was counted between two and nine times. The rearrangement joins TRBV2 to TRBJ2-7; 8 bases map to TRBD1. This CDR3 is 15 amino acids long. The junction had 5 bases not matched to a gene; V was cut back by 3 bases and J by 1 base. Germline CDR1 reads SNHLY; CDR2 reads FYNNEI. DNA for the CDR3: TGTGCCAGCAGTGATGGACAGGGATTATCCTACGAGCAGTACTTC. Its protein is CASSDGQGLSYEQYF.

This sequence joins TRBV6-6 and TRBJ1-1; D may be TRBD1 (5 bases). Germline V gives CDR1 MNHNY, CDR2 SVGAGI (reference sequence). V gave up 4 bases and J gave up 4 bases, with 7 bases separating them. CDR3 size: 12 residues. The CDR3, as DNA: TGTGCCAGCAGTTCAGGGCCCACTGAAGCTTTCTTT. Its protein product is CASSSGPTEAFF.

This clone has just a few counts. Here the CDR3 reads CASSIGFAGGIKQFF. The DNA for the CDR3 is TGTGCCAGTAGTATAGGTTTCGCGGGAGGGATCAAGCAGTTCTTC. This rearrangement joins TRBV19 to TRBJ2-1, with TRBD2 matching 9 bases. The germline CDR1 and CDR2 sequences are LNHDA and SQIVND (reference sequence). This CDR3 is 15 amino acids long. Trimming cost V 1 base and J 11 bases; bases outside gene matches: 9. The full variable domain, with the rest looked up from reference TRBV19 and TRBJ2-1, is DGGITQSPKYLFRKEGQNVTLSCEQNLNHDAMYWYRQDPGQGLRLIYYSQIVNDFQKGDIAEGYSVSREKKESFPLTVTSAQKNPTAFYLCASSIGFAGGIKQFFGPGTRLTVL.